This T cell receptor beta chain originates from a study of T cell clones after liver transplantation. Turning to the study itself: In this trial, immunosuppression withdrawal was attempted within 2 years of liver transplant. Regarding the study as a whole: Low donor cell numbers restricted donor-reactive repertoire measurement in two subjects.

Produced via immunoSEQ multiplex PCR; TCRdb's table is partial and in-frame only. The sample contains about 2,200 clones, around 33% of which appear only once. This clone qualifies as large. Antigen specificity is unknown. TCRbeta sequences of proliferating CFSE-low MLR cells were labeled alloreactive. The sequenced sample was CD8+ T cells from cultured PBMCs. The source is a human patient who received a liver transplant. Some T cells may possibly be graft donor cells.

DNA of the CDR3: TGTGCCAGCAGCTTAGCGCCCCGGTACGAGCAGTACTTC. Protein: CASSLAPRYEQYF. The genes are TRBV7-8 and TRBJ2-7; D remains ambiguous. Between the trimmed V and J ends, which lost 0 bases and 4 bases, there was a span of 7 bases. CDR1 is SGHVS, CDR2 FQNEAQ, per germline. There are 13 residues in the CDR3.